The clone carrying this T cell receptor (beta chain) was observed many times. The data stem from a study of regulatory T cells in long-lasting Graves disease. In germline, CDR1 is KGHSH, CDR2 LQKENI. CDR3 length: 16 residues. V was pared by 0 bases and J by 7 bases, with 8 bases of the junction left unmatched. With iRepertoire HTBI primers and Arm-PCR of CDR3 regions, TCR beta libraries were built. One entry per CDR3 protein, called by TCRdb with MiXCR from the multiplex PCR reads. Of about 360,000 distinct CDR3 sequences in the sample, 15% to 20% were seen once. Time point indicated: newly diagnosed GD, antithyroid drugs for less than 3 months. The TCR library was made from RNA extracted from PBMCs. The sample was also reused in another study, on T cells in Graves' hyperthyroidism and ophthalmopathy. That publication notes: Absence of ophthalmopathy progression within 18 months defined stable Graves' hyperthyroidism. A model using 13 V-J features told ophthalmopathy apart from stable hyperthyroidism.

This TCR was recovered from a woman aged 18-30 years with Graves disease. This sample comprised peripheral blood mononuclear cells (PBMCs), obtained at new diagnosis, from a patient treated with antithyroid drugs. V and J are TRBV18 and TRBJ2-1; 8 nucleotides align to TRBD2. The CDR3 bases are TGTGCCAGCTCACCACCGGCGGGGGGAGGTCGTAATGAGCAGTTCTTC. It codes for CASSPPAGGGRNEQFF.